This T cell receptor (beta chain) originates from a study of blood T cell repertoires in COVID-19. Study details: Italy, Spain and the United States were the sources of the convalescent and acute COVID-19 samples. T cells, B-cell-depleted T cells, or PBMCs provided the cDNA or gDNA that served as material.

This clone was observed once. Germline assignment: CDR1 KGHDR and CDR2 SFDVKD. This CDR3 has 14 amino acids. Trimming shortened V by 8 bases and J by 2 bases, and 14 bases separated the two germline ends. Per the original methods: The assay estimated nucleated cells by amplifying reference gene primers. Libraries were prepared by immunoSEQ multiplex PCR; TCRdb keeps only in-frame clonotypes and omits some of them. From that table come the V and J calls and clone size; the DNA was used to work out D and trimming. This sample yields 60,000 to 90,000 clones, of which around 80% are seen a single time; approximately 5.8% belongs to the top ten.

The genes are TRBV24-1 and TRBJ2-5; D perhaps matches TRBD1 (6 bases). The sequencing sample was made of peripheral blood. The source is a man aged 60 to 75 with active or convalescent COVID-19. CDR3 sequence: CATTLQGLQETQYF. CDR3 nucleotide sequence: TGTGCCACCACCCTACAGGGTCTTCAAGAGACCCAGTACTTC.